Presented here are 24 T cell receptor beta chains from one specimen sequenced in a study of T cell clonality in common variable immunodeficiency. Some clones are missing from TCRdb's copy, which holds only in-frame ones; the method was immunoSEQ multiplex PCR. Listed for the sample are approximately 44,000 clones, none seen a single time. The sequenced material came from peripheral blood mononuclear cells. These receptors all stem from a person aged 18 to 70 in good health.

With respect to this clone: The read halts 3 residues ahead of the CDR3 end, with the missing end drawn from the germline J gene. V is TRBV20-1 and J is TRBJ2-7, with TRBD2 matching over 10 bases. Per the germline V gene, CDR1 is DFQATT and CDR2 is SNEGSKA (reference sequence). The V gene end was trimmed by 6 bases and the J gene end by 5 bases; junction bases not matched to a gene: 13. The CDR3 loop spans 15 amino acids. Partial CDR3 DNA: TGCAGTGCGGCAGCCGCTAGCGGGAGTACCCACGAG. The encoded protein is CSAAAASGSTHE. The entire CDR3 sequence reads CSAAAASGSTHEQYF.

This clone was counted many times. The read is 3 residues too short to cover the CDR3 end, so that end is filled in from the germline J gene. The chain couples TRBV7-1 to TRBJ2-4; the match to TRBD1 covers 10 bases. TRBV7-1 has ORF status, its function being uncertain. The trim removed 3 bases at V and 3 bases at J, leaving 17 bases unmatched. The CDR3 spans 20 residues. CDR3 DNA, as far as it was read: TGTGCCAGCAGCTCCCCGAACCTCTCCCGGACAGGGGGGGGCAAAAACATT. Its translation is CASSSPNLSRTGGGKNI. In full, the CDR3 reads CASSSPNLSRTGGGKNIQYF.

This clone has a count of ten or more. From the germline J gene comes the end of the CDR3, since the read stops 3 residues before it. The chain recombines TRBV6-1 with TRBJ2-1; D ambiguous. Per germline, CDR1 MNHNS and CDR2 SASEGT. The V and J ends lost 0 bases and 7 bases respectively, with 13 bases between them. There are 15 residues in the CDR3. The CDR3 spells CASSEADLVRNEQFF. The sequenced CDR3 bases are TGTGCCAGCAGTGAAGCCGATCTAGTGAGGAATGAG.

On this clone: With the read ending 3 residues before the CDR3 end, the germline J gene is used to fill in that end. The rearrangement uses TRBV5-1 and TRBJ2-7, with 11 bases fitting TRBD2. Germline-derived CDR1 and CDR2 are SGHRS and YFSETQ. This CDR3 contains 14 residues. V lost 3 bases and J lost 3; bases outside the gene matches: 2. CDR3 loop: CASSSGLAGYEQYF. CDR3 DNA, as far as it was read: TGCGCCAGCAGCTCCGGACTAGCGGGCTACGAG.

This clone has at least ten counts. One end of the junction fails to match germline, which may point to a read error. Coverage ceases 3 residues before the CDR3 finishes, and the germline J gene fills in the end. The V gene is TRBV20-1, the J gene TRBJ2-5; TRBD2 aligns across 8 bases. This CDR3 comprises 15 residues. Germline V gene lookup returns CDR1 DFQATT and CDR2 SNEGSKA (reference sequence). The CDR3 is CSAREVAGGWETQYF. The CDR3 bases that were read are TGCAGTGCTCGAGAGGTGGCGGGAGGATGGGAGACC.

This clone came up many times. The CDR3 spells CASRTGEPNGNQPQHF. The sequenced part of the CDR3 DNA is TGTGCCAGTAGAACAGGGGAACCTAATGGCAATCAGCCC. The chain uses TRBV19 and TRBJ1-5, with 7 positions matching TRBD1. Read sequence stops 3 residues before the CDR3 end, and the germline J gene provides the missing end. The CDR3 length is 16 residues. With V trimmed by 6 bases and J by 2 bases, 10 bases remained unmatched. Germline lookup yields CDR1 LNHDA and CDR2 SQIVND (reference sequence).

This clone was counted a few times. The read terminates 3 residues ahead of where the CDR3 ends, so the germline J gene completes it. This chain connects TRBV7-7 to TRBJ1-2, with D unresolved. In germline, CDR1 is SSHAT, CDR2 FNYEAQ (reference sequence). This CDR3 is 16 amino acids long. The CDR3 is CASSLEAGRHTDTYTF. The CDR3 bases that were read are TGTGCCAGCAGCTTAGAGGCGGGCCGCCACACAGATACC.

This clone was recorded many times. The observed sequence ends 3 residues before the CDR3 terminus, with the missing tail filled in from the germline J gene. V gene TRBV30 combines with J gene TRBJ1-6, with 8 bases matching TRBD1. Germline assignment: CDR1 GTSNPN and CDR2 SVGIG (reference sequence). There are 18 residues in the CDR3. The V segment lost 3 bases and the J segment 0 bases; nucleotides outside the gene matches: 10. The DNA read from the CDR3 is TGTGCCTGGAGCGGGCCCACCACAGGGGGCTCCTATAATTCACCC. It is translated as CAWSGPTTGGSYNSP. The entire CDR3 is CAWSGPTTGGSYNSPLHF.

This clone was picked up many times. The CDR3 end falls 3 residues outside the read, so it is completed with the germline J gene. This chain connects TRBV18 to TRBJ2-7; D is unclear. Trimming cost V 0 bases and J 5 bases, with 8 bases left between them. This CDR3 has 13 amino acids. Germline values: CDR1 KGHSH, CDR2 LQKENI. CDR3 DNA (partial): TGTGCCAGCTCACCACCAGTTGTAGACGAG. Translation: CASSPPVVDE. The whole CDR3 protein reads CASSPPVVDEQYF.

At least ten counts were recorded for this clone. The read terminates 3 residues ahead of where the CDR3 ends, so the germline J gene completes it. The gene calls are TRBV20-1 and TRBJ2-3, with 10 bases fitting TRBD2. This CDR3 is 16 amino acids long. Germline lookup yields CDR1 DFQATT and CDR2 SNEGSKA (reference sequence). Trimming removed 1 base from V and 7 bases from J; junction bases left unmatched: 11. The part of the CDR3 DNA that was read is TGCAGTGCTAGAGTCCCTCCCAGCGGGGGGGCTTATACG. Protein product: CSARVPPSGGAYT. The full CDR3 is CSARVPPSGGAYTQYF.

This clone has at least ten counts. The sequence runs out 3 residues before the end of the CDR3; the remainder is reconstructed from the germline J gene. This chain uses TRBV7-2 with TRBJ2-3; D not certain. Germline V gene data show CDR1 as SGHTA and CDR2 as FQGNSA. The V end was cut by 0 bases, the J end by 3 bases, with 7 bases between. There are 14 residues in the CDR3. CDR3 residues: CASSLARLTDTQYF. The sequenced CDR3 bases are TGTGCCAGCAGCTTAGCCAGACTTACAGATACG. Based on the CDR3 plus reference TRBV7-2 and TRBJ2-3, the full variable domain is GAGVSQSPSNKVTEKGKDVELRCDPISGHTALYWYRQSLGQGLEFLIYFQGNSAPDKSGLPSDRFSAERTGGSVSTLTIQRTQQEDSAVYLCASSLARLTDTQYFGPGTRLTVL.

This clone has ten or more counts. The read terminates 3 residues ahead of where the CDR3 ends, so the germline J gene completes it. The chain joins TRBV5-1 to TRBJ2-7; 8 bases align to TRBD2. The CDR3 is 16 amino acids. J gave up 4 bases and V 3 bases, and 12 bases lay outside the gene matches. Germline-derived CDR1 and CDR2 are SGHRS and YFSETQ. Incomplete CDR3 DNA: TGCGCCAGCAGCTGGACCCTGACGGGGGGGCCTTACGAG. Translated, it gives CASSWTLTGGPYE. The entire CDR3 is CASSWTLTGGPYEQYF.

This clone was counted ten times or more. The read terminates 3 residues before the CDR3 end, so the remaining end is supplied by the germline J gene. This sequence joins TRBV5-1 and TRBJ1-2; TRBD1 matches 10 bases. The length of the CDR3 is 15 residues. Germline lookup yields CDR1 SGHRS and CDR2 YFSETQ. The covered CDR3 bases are TGCGCCAGCAGCCCTACGTGGACAGGGGGTGGAGGC. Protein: CASSPTWTGGGG. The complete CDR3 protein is CASSPTWTGGGGYTF.

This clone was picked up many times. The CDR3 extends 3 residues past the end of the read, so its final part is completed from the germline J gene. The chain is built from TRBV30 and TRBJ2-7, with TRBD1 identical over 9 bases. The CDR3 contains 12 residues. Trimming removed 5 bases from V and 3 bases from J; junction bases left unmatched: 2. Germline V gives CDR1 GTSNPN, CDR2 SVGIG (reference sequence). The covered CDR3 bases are TGTGCCTGGGAGGGACAGGGCTACGAG. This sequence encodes CAWEGQGYE. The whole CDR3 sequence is CAWEGQGYEQYF.

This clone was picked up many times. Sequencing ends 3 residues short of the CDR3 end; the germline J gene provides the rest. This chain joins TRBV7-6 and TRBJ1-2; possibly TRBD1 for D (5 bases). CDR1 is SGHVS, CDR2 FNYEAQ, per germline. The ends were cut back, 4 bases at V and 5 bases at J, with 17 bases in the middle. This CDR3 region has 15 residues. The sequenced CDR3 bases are TGTGCCAGCAGCTCTACTAGCGGGGCAGGTTATGGC. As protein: CASSSTSGAGYG. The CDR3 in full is CASSSTSGAGYGYTF.

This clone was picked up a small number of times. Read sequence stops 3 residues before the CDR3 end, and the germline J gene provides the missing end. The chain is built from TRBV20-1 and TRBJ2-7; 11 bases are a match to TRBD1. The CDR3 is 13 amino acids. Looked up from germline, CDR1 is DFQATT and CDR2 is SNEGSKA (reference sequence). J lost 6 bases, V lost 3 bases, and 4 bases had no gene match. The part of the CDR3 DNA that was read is TGCAGTGCTAGGGACAGGGGGCGCGGCGAG. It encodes CSARDRGRGE. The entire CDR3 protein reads CSARDRGRGEQYF.

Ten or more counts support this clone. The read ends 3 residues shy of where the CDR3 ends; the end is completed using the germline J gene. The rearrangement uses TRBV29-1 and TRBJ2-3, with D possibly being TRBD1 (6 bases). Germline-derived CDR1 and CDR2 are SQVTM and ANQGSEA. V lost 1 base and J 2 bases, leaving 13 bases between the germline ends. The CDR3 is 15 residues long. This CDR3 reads CSVEVTGLITDTQYF. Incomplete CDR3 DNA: TGCAGCGTTGAAGTGACAGGTTTGATCACAGATACG.

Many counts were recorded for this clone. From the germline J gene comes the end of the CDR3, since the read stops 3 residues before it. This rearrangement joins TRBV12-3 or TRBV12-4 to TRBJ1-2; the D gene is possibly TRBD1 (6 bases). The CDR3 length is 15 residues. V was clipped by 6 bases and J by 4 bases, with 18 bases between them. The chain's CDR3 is CASSHSGVGTYGYTF. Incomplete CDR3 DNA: TGTGCCAGCAGCCATTCAGGGGTTGGTACCTATGGC.

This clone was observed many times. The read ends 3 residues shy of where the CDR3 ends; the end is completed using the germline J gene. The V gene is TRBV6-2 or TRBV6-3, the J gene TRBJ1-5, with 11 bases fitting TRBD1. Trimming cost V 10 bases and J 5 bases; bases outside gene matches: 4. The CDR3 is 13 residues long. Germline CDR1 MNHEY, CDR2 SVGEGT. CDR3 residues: CATADRGHQPQHF. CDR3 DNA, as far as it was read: TGTGCCACAGCGGACAGGGGGCATCAGCCC.

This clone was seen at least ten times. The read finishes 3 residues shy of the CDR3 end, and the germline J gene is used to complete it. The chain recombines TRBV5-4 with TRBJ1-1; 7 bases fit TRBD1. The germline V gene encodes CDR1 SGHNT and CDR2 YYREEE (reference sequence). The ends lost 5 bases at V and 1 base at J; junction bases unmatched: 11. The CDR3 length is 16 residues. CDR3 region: CASSSPRQGSNTEAFF. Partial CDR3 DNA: TGTGCCAGCAGTTCTCCCCGACAGGGCTCGAACACTGAA.

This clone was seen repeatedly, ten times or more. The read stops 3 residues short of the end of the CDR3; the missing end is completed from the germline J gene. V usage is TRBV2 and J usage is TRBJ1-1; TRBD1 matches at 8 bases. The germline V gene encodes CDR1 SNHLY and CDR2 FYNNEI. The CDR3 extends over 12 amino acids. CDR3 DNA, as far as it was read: TGTGCCGGGGATACAGGGGGGGTTGGA. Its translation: CAGDTGGVG. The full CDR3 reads CAGDTGGVGAFF.

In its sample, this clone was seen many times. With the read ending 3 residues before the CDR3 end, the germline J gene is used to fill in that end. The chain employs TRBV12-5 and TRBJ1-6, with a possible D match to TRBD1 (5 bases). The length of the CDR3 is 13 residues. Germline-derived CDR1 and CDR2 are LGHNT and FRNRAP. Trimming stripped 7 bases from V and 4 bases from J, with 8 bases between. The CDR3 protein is CASEAGYNSPLHF. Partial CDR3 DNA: TGTGCTAGTGAAGCAGGGTATAATTCACCC. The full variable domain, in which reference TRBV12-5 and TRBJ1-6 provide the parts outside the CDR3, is DARVTQTPRHKVTEMGQEVTMRCQPILGHNTVFWYRQTMMQGLELLAYFRNRAPLDDSGMPKDRFSAEMPDATLATLKIQPSEPRDSAVYFCASEAGYNSPLHFGNGTRLTVT.

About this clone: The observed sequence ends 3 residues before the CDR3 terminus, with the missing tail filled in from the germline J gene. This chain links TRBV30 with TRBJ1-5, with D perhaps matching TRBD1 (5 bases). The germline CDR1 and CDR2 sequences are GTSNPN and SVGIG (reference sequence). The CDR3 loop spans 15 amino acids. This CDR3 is CAWSSGAGGLDPQHF. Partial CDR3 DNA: TGTGCCTGGAGTAGCGGAGCGGGGGGGTTAGATCCC.

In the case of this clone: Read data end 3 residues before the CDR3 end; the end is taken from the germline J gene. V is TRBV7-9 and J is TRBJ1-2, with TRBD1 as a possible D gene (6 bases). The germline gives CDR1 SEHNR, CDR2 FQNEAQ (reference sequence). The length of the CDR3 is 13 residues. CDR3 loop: CASSSAGADTYTF. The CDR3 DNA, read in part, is TGTGCCAGCAGCTCGGCGGGGGCAGATACC.